Listed below are T cell receptor beta chains from one sample, sequenced in a study of cytomegalovirus exposure and HLA in healthy donors. Method: immunoSEQ multiplex PCR; TCRdb's copy keeps in-frame clones and lacks some. The profile shows roughly 52,000 clones, 75% to 95% of them singletons. The sequenced sample was PBMCs. The receptors here all came from a man younger than 35 in good health and CMV-seronegative. CDR3s leave out the opening cysteine and the closing phenylalanine or tryptophan. Fields, in order: V gene, J gene, D gene, clone size, CDR3 protein. A D gene is named only where the DNA matches it firmly. Only some rows state a clone size, as once, few, many or a class for expanded clones.

V: TRBV19; J: TRBJ2-7; D: TRBD2; size: few; CDR3: ASSHPGPSGYEQY
V: TRBV10-2; J: TRBJ2-7; D: .; size: .; CDR3: ASRPTGHPYEQY
V: TRBV6-6; J: TRBJ2-1; D: TRBD2; size: .; CDR3: ASSQTSGSSYNEQF
V: TRBV27; J: TRBJ2-5; D: TRBD2; size: .; CDR3: ASSLFASGSWETQY
V: TRBV11-2; J: TRBJ2-1; D: .; size: .; CDR3: ASSLDLVSNEQF
V: TRBV11-2; J: TRBJ2-1; D: TRBD2; size: .; CDR3: ASSSGVAGNYNEQF
V: TRBV6-5; J: TRBJ2-3; D: .; size: .; CDR3: ASSYSAGRDTQY
V: TRBV2; J: TRBJ2-1; D: TRBD2; size: once; CDR3: ASNPNLGEMIGGYNEQF
V: TRBV6-5; J: TRBJ1-1; D: TRBD1; size: .; CDR3: ASRGTVEAF
V: TRBV6-1; J: TRBJ1-3; D: .; size: .; CDR3: ASSSRDNSGNTIY
V: TRBV6-1; J: TRBJ2-5; D: .; size: .; CDR3: ASSRRIQETQY
V: TRBV6-1; J: TRBJ2-7; D: .; size: .; CDR3: ASNYDPGEQY
V: TRBV7-6; J: TRBJ2-7; D: TRBD2; size: .; CDR3: ASSPGLAGYEQY
V: TRBV10-3; J: TRBJ1-2; D: TRBD1; size: .; CDR3: AISPGQGLSYT
V: TRBV15; J: TRBJ1-1; D: TRBD1; size: .; CDR3: ATSRVGQGIAEAF
V: TRBV2; J: TRBJ2-5; D: TRBD1; size: .; CDR3: ASSEYRGDETQY
V: TRBV15; J: TRBJ2-7; D: TRBD2; size: .; CDR3: ATSRGLAGAGEQY
V: TRBV19; J: TRBJ1-1; D: .; size: .; CDR3: ASSIKGQRTEAF
V: TRBV5-1; J: TRBJ2-7; D: .; size: .; CDR3: ASSPGGREEQY
V: TRBV28; J: TRBJ1-1; D: .; size: .; CDR3: ASRNLLLEAF
V: TRBV11-2; J: TRBJ2-7; D: TRBD1; size: .; CDR3: ASRHPGTGDYEQY
V: TRBV18; J: TRBJ2-7; D: TRBD1; size: once; CDR3: ASSPRDRAFGNEQY
V: TRBV28; J: TRBJ2-7; D: .; size: .; CDR3: ASSFRQVREQY
V: TRBV2; J: TRBJ2-2; D: .; size: .; CDR3: ASRGTPANTGELF
V: TRBV6-5; J: TRBJ2-7; D: .; size: .; CDR3: ASSDSTASYEQY
V: TRBV4-1; J: TRBJ2-5; D: TRBD1; size: .; CDR3: ASSLGQGSYQETQY
V: TRBV29-1; J: TRBJ2-6; D: .; size: .; CDR3: SVDAHNGANVLT
V: TRBV5-1; J: TRBJ2-5; D: TRBD1; size: .; CDR3: ASSTGDQETQY
V: TRBV30; J: TRBJ1-2; D: TRBD1; size: .; CDR3: AWSGLTGTGSRHYGYT
V: TRBV2; J: TRBJ2-5; D: TRBD2; size: .; CDR3: ASNGLEGETQY
V: TRBV5-3; J: TRBJ1-1; D: .; size: .; CDR3: ARSPGVTHTEAF
V: TRBV11-2; J: TRBJ2-3; D: TRBD2; size: .; CDR3: ASTSTSGTGTDTQY
V: TRBV28; J: TRBJ2-7; D: TRBD2; size: .; CDR3: ASSLILAGGSYEQY
V: TRBV15; J: TRBJ1-1; D: .; size: .; CDR3: ATSITRREAF
V: TRBV28; J: TRBJ2-7; D: .; size: .; CDR3: ASTPGTSNYEQY
V: TRBV6-1; J: TRBJ2-7; D: .; size: .; CDR3: ASSQIQDSYEQY
V: TRBV9; J: TRBJ2-1; D: TRBD2; size: .; CDR3: ASSPVPSGRTSPGEQF
V: TRBV28; J: TRBJ1-5; D: TRBD1; size: .; CDR3: ASSPTQGTGVLSYNQPQH
V: TRBV18; J: TRBJ1-2; D: .; size: .; CDR3: ASSPAGRTNYGYT
V: TRBV6-4; J: TRBJ2-7; D: TRBD2; size: .; CDR3: ASRREWSSYEQY
V: TRBV27; J: TRBJ2-1; D: .; size: .; CDR3: ASSLQRTGGHDEQF
V: TRBV7-2; J: TRBJ2-7; D: TRBD2; size: .; CDR3: ASSLLRTGLAGVPHEQY
V: TRBV7-3; J: TRBJ2-1; D: TRBD2; size: .; CDR3: ASSLTTAGLAGEGEQF
V: TRBV27; J: TRBJ2-3; D: TRBD2; size: .; CDR3: ASSGGTSGDTQY
V: TRBV9; J: TRBJ2-4; D: .; size: once; CDR3: ASSGGLAKNIQY
V: TRBV18; J: TRBJ2-4; D: .; size: .; CDR3: ASSPPTGFKNIQY
V: TRBV2; J: TRBJ2-5; D: TRBD2; size: .; CDR3: ASSEWGEGETQY
V: TRBV10-3; J: TRBJ2-3; D: .; size: .; CDR3: AIRSGAEGGDTQY
V: TRBV6-1; J: TRBJ2-7; D: .; size: .; CDR3: ASSEAGMGAYEQY
V: TRBV6-5; J: TRBJ1-1; D: TRBD1; size: .; CDR3: ASSAGTGHTEAF
V: TRBV28; J: TRBJ2-7; D: .; size: .; CDR3: ASTPQVSTLGGQY
V: TRBV29-1; J: TRBJ1-1; D: .; size: .; CDR3: SVEIGGPEAF
V: TRBV2; J: TRBJ1-2; D: TRBD1; size: .; CDR3: ASSEVRGLNYT
V: TRBV6-6; J: TRBJ2-7; D: TRBD1; size: .; CDR3: ASSLGQGRGEQY